This TCR beta chain stems from a study of T-cell reconstitution after alpha-beta-depleted transplantation in children. Overall study findings and caveats: Reports say that about two months after transplant, the alpha-beta T cells came out of several hundred graft clones that had expanded. Newly made T cells mostly supplied T-cell counts and diversity one year after transplant. Surviving recipient cells, namely T cells and thymic progenitors, were the source of high day-60 TCRbeta diversity in some patients.

Germline CDR1 and CDR2: SGHAT and FQNNGV. This CDR3 is 18 amino acids long. The V and J ends lost 4 bases and 2 bases, in that order; junction bases with no gene match: 6. Unique molecular identifiers featured in how the TCRbeta library was prepared. TCRdb re-analysed the PCR reads in MiXCR, keeping a single row per CDR3 protein. This sample has fewer than 250,000 distinct CDR3 sequences; approximately 17% occur once, and the top ten carry around 45%. In regard to this clonotype: The antigen remains undetermined.

Sequenced material: PBMCs, mostly from graft donor cells, taken 360 days after TCRalphabeta/CD19-depleted stem cell transplant. This sequence was found in a male patient aged 2-9 years who had a stem cell transplant for acute lymphoblastic leukemia, so the T cells may come from the graft donor. V and J are TRBV11-2 and TRBJ2-1; 15 bases line up with TRBD2. CDR3 in amino acids: CASSSRGLAGGTYNEQFF. CDR3 nucleotides: TGTGCCAGCAGCTCCAGGGGACTAGCGGGGGGAACCTACAATGAGCAGTTCTTC.